Following are 22 T cell receptor beta chains from one sample sequenced in a study of T-cell reconstitution after alpha-beta-depleted transplantation in children. Unique molecular identifiers tagged the TCRbeta library. TCRdb fed the PCR reads into MiXCR, producing one record per CDR3 protein. The table has more than 450,000 distinct CDR3 sequences, approximately 20% seen once. This material consisted of PBMCs from the stem cell graft donor, taken from the stem cell graft. These TCRs come from a human donor who donated a stem cell graft to a child with acute lymphoblastic leukemia.

V gene TRBV6-1 combines with J gene TRBJ2-3; 9 bases line up with TRBD2. The V gene's germline CDR1 is MNHNS and CDR2 SASEGT. V was pared by 5 bases and J by 0 bases, with 3 bases of the junction left unmatched. The CDR3 runs 15 residues. CDR3: CASSRREGSTDTQYF. CDR3 DNA sequence: TGTGCCAGCAGTCGGCGGGAGGGGAGCACAGATACGCAGTATTTT.

At least ten counts were recorded for this clonotype. The chain links TRBV24-1 to TRBJ2-1, with 15 bases matching TRBD2. The CDR3 is 17 amino acids. Per the germline V gene, CDR1 is KGHDR and CDR2 is SFDVKD. With 6 bases clipped from V and 4 bases from J, the junction kept 6 bases outside the gene matches. CDR3: CATSLGLAGGRYNEQFF. CDR3 sequence (DNA): TGTGCCACCAGTTTAGGACTAGCGGGAGGGAGGTACAATGAGCAGTTCTTC.

The V gene is TRBV27, the J gene TRBJ1-2; D uncertain. This CDR3 is 13 amino acids long. The germline V gene has CDR1 MNHEY and CDR2 SMNVEV (reference sequence). Trimming pared 5 bases from V and 7 bases from J, leaving 14 bases between. The CDR3 loop reads CASSQAGDLGYTF. CDR3 DNA: TGTGCCAGCAGTCAAGCGGGCGACCTTGGCTACACCTTC.

This clonotype has just a few counts. The chain has TRBV6-5 and TRBJ2-3; 12 positions match TRBD2. The V gene's germline CDR1 is MNHEY and CDR2 SVGAGI. This CDR3 is 16 amino acids long. V dropped 5 bases and J dropped 6; count of bases not matched to a gene: 9. CDR3 in DNA: TGTGCCAGCAGTAATCGACTAGCGGGAGAATGGGATACGCAGTATTTT. It is translated as CASSNRLAGEWDTQYF.

The chain uses TRBV5-1 and TRBJ1-3; unclear D gene. V lost 4 bases and J 0 bases, leaving 11 bases between the germline ends. Germline V gene data show CDR1 as SGHRS and CDR2 as YFSETQ. CDR3 length: 15 amino acids. Written as DNA, the CDR3 is TGCGCCAGCAGCCTGGATTTCTCCTCTGGAAACACCATATATTTT. Protein product: CASSLDFSSGNTIYF.

This clonotype occurred many times. This rearrangement joins TRBV4-1 to TRBJ2-7; D is possibly TRBD2 (6 bases). Germline V CDR1 and CDR2: MGHRA, YSYEKL. The V gene lost 5 bases and the J gene lost 3 bases, with 11 bases spanning the gap. The CDR3 spans 13 residues. The DNA of the CDR3 is TGCGCCAGCAGCGCGGGACTGAACTACGAGCAGTACTTC. Encoded protein: CASSAGLNYEQYF.

The chain has TRBV4-1 and TRBJ2-7, with a weak D call TRBD2 (6 bases). The CDR3 contains 16 residues. V lost 5 bases to trimming and J lost 2 bases, with 19 bases between them. Germline V lookup: CDR1 MGHRA, CDR2 YSYEKL. As DNA, the CDR3 is TGCGCCAGCAGCTTAAGTCCCCAGCGGGCAGCCTACGAGCAGTACTTC. Translation gives CASSLSPQRAAYEQYF.

This clonotype was seen a few times. J is TRBJ2-5 and V is TRBV25-1; tentatively, D is TRBD2 (6 bases). The CDR3 contains 12 residues. V lost 6 bases and J lost 6, with 11 bases in between. Germline CDR1 reads MGHDK; CDR2 reads SYGVNS. The CDR3 DNA is TGTGCCAGCAGGGCCGGGAGCCAGACCCAGTACTTC. Its protein is CASRAGSQTQYF.

The rearrangement uses TRBV7-9 and TRBJ1-1; tentative D call: TRBD1 (6 bases). Trimming removed 3 bases at V and 13 bases at J, with 15 bases between. This CDR3 comprises 12 residues. CDR1 SEHNR and CDR2 FQNEAQ come from the germline V gene (reference sequence). The CDR3 here is CASSFGGARVFF. The CDR3 nucleotides read TGTGCCAGCAGCTTCGGGGGGGCGCGAGTTTTCTTT.

This clonotype was observed a handful of times. CDR3 in amino acids: CASSQGGQGGNQPQHF. In DNA form, the CDR3 reads TGCGCCAGCAGCCAAGGAGGACAGGGCGGGAATCAGCCCCAGCATTTT. The chain links TRBV4-1 to TRBJ1-5, with 8 bases matching TRBD1. V was pared by 1 base and J by 4 bases, with 6 bases of the junction left unmatched. Looked up from germline, CDR1 is MGHRA and CDR2 is YSYEKL. The CDR3 length is 16 residues.

This clonotype showed up just a few times. The chain carries TRBV9 and TRBJ2-1, with D possibly matching TRBD2 (6 bases). Per the germline V gene, CDR1 is SGDLS and CDR2 is YYNGEE. The V and J ends lost 8 bases and 5 bases respectively, with 11 bases between them. The CDR3 spans 12 residues. The chain's CDR3 is CASWGLDNEQFF. The CDR3 bases are TGTGCCAGTTGGGGACTTGACAATGAGCAGTTCTTC.

The rearrangement uses TRBV5-1 and TRBJ2-3; a weak D match, TRBD2 (6 bases). The CDR3 is 15 residues long. Trimming took off 0 bases at V and 4 bases at J, with 12 bases between the two ends. Germline CDR1 SGHRS, CDR2 YFSETQ. CDR3 coding DNA: TGCGCCAGCAGCTTGGAACGGGAGAAGGCAGATACGCAGTATTTT. Its protein product is CASSLEREKADTQYF.

The chain uses TRBV4-1 and TRBJ2-7, with D perhaps TRBD2 (6 bases). V gave up 2 bases and J gave up 3 bases, with 11 bases separating them. Germline V gives CDR1 MGHRA, CDR2 YSYEKL. The CDR3 has 14 residues. The CDR3 sequence is CASSQPGGVYEQYF. In DNA form, the CDR3 reads TGCGCCAGCAGCCAACCCGGCGGGGTCTACGAGCAGTACTTC.

This clonotype was found a few times. V gene TRBV19 combines with J gene TRBJ1-5; 9 positions match TRBD1. The CDR3 contains 17 residues. The ends lost 3 bases at V and 2 bases at J; junction bases unmatched: 8. The germline V gene encodes CDR1 LNHDA and CDR2 SQIVND (reference sequence). The chain's CDR3 is CASSMGTGFMGNQPQHF. CDR3 in DNA: TGTGCCAGTAGTATGGGGACAGGGTTTATGGGCAATCAGCCCCAGCATTTT. Variable domain in full (rest from reference TRBV19 and TRBJ1-5): DGGITQSPKYLFRKEGQNVTLSCEQNLNHDAMYWYRQDPGQGLRLIYYSQIVNDFQKGDIAEGYSVSREKKESFPLTVTSAQKNPTAFYLCASSMGTGFMGNQPQHFGDGTRLSIL.

The chain joins TRBV7-2 to TRBJ2-3; TRBD2 matches 7 bases. V trimming: 4 bases; J trimming: 6 bases; junction bases outside the gene matches: 10. This CDR3 is built from 15 residues. Per germline, CDR1 SGHTA and CDR2 FQGNSA. CDR3 DNA: TGTGCCAGCAGCTCTTTCGGGGGAGCGGGGGATACGCAGTATTTT. Translated, it gives CASSSFGGAGDTQYF.

V is TRBV5-1 and J is TRBJ2-1, with 14 bases lining up with TRBD2. CDR3 size: 16 residues. Losses at the gene ends were 2 bases for V and 8 bases for J; bases not matched to a gene: 6. CDR1 and CDR2 from the germline V gene are SGHRS and YFSETQ. The CDR3 loop is CASSFSGTSGSYEQFF. Here the CDR3 DNA reads TGCGCCAGCAGCTTTTCCGGGACTAGCGGGAGCTATGAGCAGTTCTTC.

The chain joins TRBV7-3 to TRBJ2-1, with TRBD2 identical over 7 bases. Germline CDR1 SGHTA, CDR2 FQGTGA. This CDR3 spans 18 amino acids. The junction had 8 bases not matched to a gene; V was cut back by 0 bases and J by 0 bases. The CDR3 DNA reads TGTGCCAGCAGCTTAACTCACGGCGGACTAGGCTCCTACAATGAGCAGTTCTTC. It is translated as CASSLTHGGLGSYNEQFF.

At least ten counts were recorded for this clonotype. The chain couples TRBV12-3 or TRBV12-4 to TRBJ2-5; TRBD1 or TRBD2 may be the D gene (5 bases each). The V and J ends lost 5 bases and 0 bases respectively, with 10 bases between them. This CDR3 region has 14 residues. The CDR3 here is CASSRGPNQETQYF. CDR3 sequence (DNA): TGTGCCAGCAGTCGGGGACCGAACCAAGAGACCCAGTACTTC.

This chain joins TRBV9 and TRBJ2-1; 10 bases fit TRBD2. V shed 1 base, J shed 8 bases, and the junction held 6 bases outside the gene matches. CDR1 and CDR2 from the germline V gene are SGDLS and YYNGEE. The CDR3 is made up of 15 amino acids. The CDR3 here is CASSVFLAGVDEQFF. The CDR3 nucleotides read TGTGCCAGCAGCGTATTCCTAGCGGGAGTTGATGAGCAGTTCTTC.

This rearrangement joins TRBV7-1 to TRBJ2-1; 13 bases are a match to TRBD2. TRBV7-1 has ORF status, its function being uncertain. J lost 9 bases, V lost 5 bases, and 10 bases had no gene match. The CDR3 has 16 amino acids. As DNA, the CDR3 is TGTGCCAGCAGCCCCCCCGGGACTAGCGGGAAGGTTGAGCAGTTCTTC. This sequence encodes CASSPPGTSGKVEQFF.

The chain joins TRBV5-1 to TRBJ2-7; weak D call: TRBD1 (7 bases). The germline V gene has CDR1 SGHRS and CDR2 YFSETQ. The CDR3 spans 13 residues. Trimming took 3 bases from V and 6 from J, leaving 13 bases between them. Here the CDR3 reads CASSWGDSGEQYF. The CDR3 nucleotides read TGCGCCAGCAGCTGGGGGGACAGTGGCGAGCAGTACTTC.

This clonotype appeared a few times. The chain couples TRBV25-1 to TRBJ2-1; D possibly corresponds to TRBD2 (6 bases). Germline V gene data show CDR1 as MGHDK and CDR2 as SYGVNS. V was shortened by 7 bases and J by 5 bases, with 12 bases between the two germline ends. The CDR3 consists of 13 residues. Here the CDR3 reads CASILGGNNEQFF. CDR3 DNA sequence: TGTGCCAGCATATTGGGAGGAAACAATGAGCAGTTCTTC.